The 27 T cell receptor beta chains listed next were all sequenced from one sample in a study of CD8+ T cells in alopecia areata. Regarding treatment: oral pan-JAK inhibitor, 5-10 mg twice daily. Extracted RNA was reverse transcribed, and the resulting cDNA served as sequencing template. Produced via immunoSEQ multiplex PCR; TCRdb's table is partial and in-frame only. The sample consists of approximately 210,000 clones, under 70% of them appearing once. The sample was CD4+ T cells sorted from blood, taken at roughly week 45, from a patient treated with tofacitinib. These receptors were collected from a human donor with alopecia areata.

The chain employs TRBV14 and TRBJ1-2; TRBD1 aligns across 8 bases. The CDR3 consists of 13 residues. J lost 8 bases, V lost 4 bases, and 6 bases had no gene match. CDR1 SGHDN and CDR2 FVKESK come from the germline V gene. This CDR3 is CASSPMTGDGYTF. In nucleotides, the CDR3 is TGTGCCAGCAGCCCCATGACAGGGGACGGCTACACCTTC. Variable domain in full (rest from reference TRBV14 and TRBJ1-2): EAGVTQFPSHSVIEKGQTVTLRCDPISGHDNLYWYRRVMGKEIKFLLHFVKESKQDESGMPNNRFLAERTGGTYSTLKVQPAELEDSGVYFCASSPMTGDGYTFGSGTRLTVV.

This clone was counted a few times. The chain combines TRBV6-1 with TRBJ1-1; 8 positions agree with TRBD1. This CDR3 comprises 15 residues. The V segment lost 7 bases and the J segment 5 bases; nucleotides outside the gene matches: 12. Germline CDR1 MNHNS, CDR2 SASEGT. CDR3 amino acids: CASTPTLRTGTEAFF. CDR3 coding DNA: TGTGCCAGCACCCCGACACTGAGGACAGGGACTGAAGCTTTCTTT.

The CDR3 sequence: CAWRFGEGRNSPLHF. Here the CDR3 DNA reads TGTGCCTGGAGGTTCGGGGAAGGGAGAAATTCACCCCTCCACTTT. The chain joins TRBV30 to TRBJ1-6; D ambiguous. CDR1 is GTSNPN and CDR2 is SVGIG in the germline V gene (reference sequence). The CDR3 is 15 residues long. Trimming removed 3 bases from V and 7 bases from J, with 16 bases in between.

V gene TRBV7-2 combines with J gene TRBJ1-1; D remains ambiguous. The CDR3 loop spans 13 amino acids. The V gene lost 3 bases and the J gene lost 3 bases, with 8 bases spanning the gap. The germline V gene has CDR1 SGHTA and CDR2 FQGNSA. The CDR3 region is CASSLPAYTEAFF. The CDR3 DNA reads TGTGCCAGCAGCTTGCCAGCTTACACTGAAGCTTTCTTT.

The CDR3 loop is CASSFILAGKETQYF. CDR3 in DNA: TGCGCCAGCAGCTTTATACTAGCGGGAAAAGAGACCCAGTACTTC. The V gene is TRBV5-1, the J gene TRBJ2-5, with TRBD2 identical over 10 bases. Germline CDR1 SGHRS, CDR2 YFSETQ. V lost 2 bases to trimming and J lost 3 bases; unmatched junction nucleotides: 4. This CDR3 is 15 amino acids long.

The chain joins TRBV9 to TRBJ2-1; the match to TRBD2 covers 11 bases. The CDR3 is made up of 16 amino acids. The V and J ends lost 4 bases and 8 bases, in that order; junction bases with no gene match: 11. Germline V lookup: CDR1 SGDLS, CDR2 YYNGEE. CDR3 bases: TGTGCCAGCAGCCCCCGCCTAGCGGGGGGCAGGTATGAGCAGTTCTTC. Encoded protein: CASSPRLAGGRYEQFF.

The genes are TRBV7-2 and TRBJ2-1; 14 positions match TRBD2. Losses at the gene ends were 5 bases for V and 9 bases for J; bases not matched to a gene: 6. Germline loops: CDR1 SGHTA, CDR2 FQGNSA. The CDR3 length is 15 residues. The CDR3 DNA reads as TGTGCCAGCAGCCCCCGACTAGCGGGGGGGCGTGAGCAGTTCTTC. Translated, it gives CASSPRLAGGREQFF.

The CDR3 spells CAWSVGGGTNTEAFF. CDR3 DNA sequence: TGTGCCTGGAGTGTAGGTGGGGGCACGAACACTGAAGCTTTCTTT. The chain joins TRBV30 to TRBJ1-1; a possible D gene is TRBD1 (6 bases). CDR1 GTSNPN and CDR2 SVGIG come from the germline V gene (reference sequence). This CDR3 is 15 amino acids long. Trimming shortened V by 0 bases and J by 1 base, and 12 bases separated the two germline ends.

The CDR3 nucleotides read TGCGCCAGCAGCGCCGGACAGGGAACGGAGACCCAGTACTTC. Protein sequence: CASSAGQGTETQYF. The rearrangement links TRBV5-1 to TRBJ2-5; TRBD1 matches 8 bases. The CDR3 runs 14 residues. J was trimmed by 5 bases and V by 4 bases; bases with no gene match: 7. Germline CDR1 SGHRS, CDR2 YFSETQ.

The chain couples TRBV11-2 to TRBJ2-2; D remains ambiguous. Germline V gene lookup returns CDR1 SGHAT and CDR2 FQNNGV. With 1 base removed from V and 3 bases from J, the gap between germline ends came to 9 bases. The CDR3 spans 15 residues. CDR3: CASSLAVSDTGELFF. The CDR3 coding sequence is TGTGCCAGCAGCTTAGCGGTCTCCGACACCGGGGAGCTGTTTTTT.

The chain combines TRBV6-1 with TRBJ1-5; D gene uncertain. Germline lookup yields CDR1 MNHNS and CDR2 SASEGT. This CDR3 contains 15 residues. V shed 7 bases and J shed 0 bases, with 13 bases lying between them. The CDR3 DNA sequence: TGTGCCAGCATGGGGATCCGGGGTAGCAATCAGCCCCAGCATTTT. This encodes CASMGIRGSNQPQHF.

CDR3: CAIGKGGDNSPLHF. Here the CDR3 DNA reads TGTGCCATCGGAAAGGGTGGGGATAATTCACCCCTCCACTTT. The chain has TRBV10-3 and TRBJ1-6; D unresolved. V lost 8 bases to trimming and J lost 5 bases, with 13 bases between them. CDR3 length: 14 amino acids. From germline, CDR1 is ENHRY and CDR2 SYGVKD.

The V gene is TRBV9, the J gene TRBJ2-1; the D gene is possibly TRBD2 (6 bases). This CDR3 has 14 amino acids. Germline V gene sequence: CDR1 SGDLS, CDR2 YYNGEE. The germline V and J ends were trimmed by 4 bases and 3 bases, with 11 bases remaining between them. This CDR3 reads CASSPLGGYNEQFF. CDR3 coding DNA: TGTGCCAGCAGCCCCCTGGGGGGCTACAATGAGCAGTTCTTC.

The gene calls are TRBV4-3 and TRBJ1-2; D remains ambiguous. CDR3 size: 15 residues. Germline values: CDR1 LGHNA, CDR2 YSLEER. Trimming removed 1 base from V and 1 base from J, with 10 bases in between. DNA for the CDR3: TGCGCCAGCAGCCAAGCCTCGGGGATTAACTATGGCTACACCTTC. It is translated as CASSQASGINYGYTF.

This sequence joins TRBV30 and TRBJ1-5; no reliable D call. The CDR3 covers 15 residues. V was shortened by 0 bases and J by 0 bases, with 9 bases between the two germline ends. Germline CDR1 reads GTSNPN; CDR2 reads SVGIG (reference sequence). CDR3 protein: CAWSVQGYSNQPQHF. For the CDR3, the DNA is TGTGCCTGGAGTGTACAAGGATATAGCAATCAGCCCCAGCATTTT.

V is TRBV10-3 and J is TRBJ2-5; 8 bases map to TRBD2. The CDR3 is 14 residues long. The ends lost 6 bases at V and 4 bases at J; junction bases unmatched: 7. Per germline, CDR1 ENHRY and CDR2 SYGVKD. In DNA form, the CDR3 reads TGTGCCATCAGCGGCGGGGGGCGCGTAGAGACCCAGTACTTC. Protein sequence: CAISGGGRVETQYF.

The J gene is TRBJ2-1, the V gene TRBV15, with TRBD1 identical over 9 bases. CDR1 and CDR2 from the germline V gene are LNHNV and YYDKDF (reference sequence). The CDR3 runs to 15 residues. Trimming cost V 3 bases and J 2 bases; bases outside gene matches: 2. The CDR3 loop is CATSSNRGPYNEQFF. The CDR3 region has the DNA TGTGCCACCAGCAGCAACAGGGGGCCCTACAATGAGCAGTTCTTC.

This clone has a handful of counts. The chain combines TRBV7-2 with TRBJ1-1; 7 positions agree with TRBD1. J was trimmed by 3 bases and V by 1 base; bases with no gene match: 2. The CDR3 is 14 residues long. Germline values: CDR1 SGHTA, CDR2 FQGNSA. In DNA, the CDR3 is TGTGCCAGCAGCTTAGGGACAGGATACACTGAAGCTTTCTTT. This gives the protein CASSLGTGYTEAFF.

This clone showed up just once. The chain couples TRBV30 to TRBJ1-4; no definite D call. The CDR3 has 15 amino acids. V shed 3 bases and J shed 7 bases, with 18 bases lying between them. Germline-derived CDR1 and CDR2 are GTSNPN and SVGIG (reference sequence). In DNA, the CDR3 is TGTGCCTGGAGAGGTCATTCCGGATTTGGTGAAAAACTGTTTTTT. Protein product: CAWRGHSGFGEKLFF.

The chain combines TRBV29-1 with TRBJ1-1, with D tentatively TRBD1 (6 bases). The germline gives CDR1 SQVTM, CDR2 ANQGSEA. Trimming left V 8 bases short and J 4 bases short, with 14 bases between. There are 12 residues in the CDR3. The CDR3 spells CSIVQGGTEAFF. The CDR3 coding sequence is TGCAGCATAGTACAGGGTGGCACTGAAGCTTTCTTT. The whole variable domain, filled in from reference TRBV29-1 and TRBJ1-1, reads SAVISQKPSRDICQRGTSLTIQCQVDSQVTMMFWYRQQPGQSLTLIATANQGSEATYESGFVIDKFPISRPNLTFSTLTVSNMSPEDSSIYLCSIVQGGTEAFFGQGTRLTVV.

This clone has just a few counts. The gene calls are TRBV7-8 and TRBJ2-3, with D uncertain. Trimming took off 1 base at V and 2 bases at J, with 10 bases between the two ends. Germline loops: CDR1 SGHVS, CDR2 FQNEAQ. This CDR3 comprises 15 residues. The CDR3 spells CASSLGALPTDTQYF. CDR3 DNA sequence: TGTGCCAGCAGCTTAGGGGCCCTCCCCACAGATACGCAGTATTTT.

This sequence joins TRBV7-9 and TRBJ1-1; D ambiguous. Trimming took 1 base from V and 1 from J, leaving 7 bases between them. The CDR3 has 14 residues. Germline V gene lookup returns CDR1 SEHNR and CDR2 FQNEAQ (reference sequence). CDR3 loop: CASSLGPANTEAFF. The CDR3 bases are TGTGCCAGCAGCTTAGGACCGGCGAACACTGAAGCTTTCTTT.

This clone was counted only a few times. This chain links TRBV29-1 with TRBJ1-1; D unclear. The germline gives CDR1 SQVTM, CDR2 ANQGSEA. The CDR3 covers 13 residues. Trimming removed 6 bases at V and 1 base at J, with 12 bases between. The CDR3 DNA follows: TGCAGCGTGCGAGACGGATCGAACACTGAAGCTTTCTTT. As protein: CSVRDGSNTEAFF.

V and J are TRBV2 and TRBJ2-1, with a tentative D call TRBD1 (6 bases). Trimming removed 10 bases from V and 5 bases from J, with 30 bases in between. CDR1 and CDR2 from the germline V gene are SNHLY and FYNNEI. There are 18 residues in the CDR3. The CDR3 nucleotides are TGTGCCACTCAAAAAGTTCGGATCAGGGGACAATTTAACAATGAGCAGTTCTTC. Protein: CATQKVRIRGQFNNEQFF.

The genes are TRBV12-5 and TRBJ2-7; perhaps D is TRBD1 or TRBD2 (5 bases each). The V gene lost 3 bases and the J gene lost 2 bases, with 11 bases spanning the gap. This CDR3 region has 14 residues. Looked up from germline, CDR1 is LGHNT and CDR2 is FRNRAP. CDR3 bases: TGTGCTAGTGGTTTAGGGGACGGTCCCTACGAGCAGTACTTC. Encoded protein: CASGLGDGPYEQYF.

V gene TRBV10-3 combines with J gene TRBJ1-5; D is ambiguous. In germline, CDR1 is ENHRY, CDR2 SYGVKD. V was trimmed by 6 bases and J by 0 bases, leaving 9 bases between them. There are 14 residues in the CDR3. CDR3 coding DNA: TGTGCCATCAGACGTGAGAATAGCAATCAGCCCCAGCATTTT. This encodes CAIRRENSNQPQHF.

The chain joins TRBV2 to TRBJ2-2; TRBD2 is a possible D gene (6 bases). Germline V lookup: CDR1 SNHLY, CDR2 FYNNEI. The CDR3 is 14 residues long. V was cut by 4 bases and J by 7 bases, with 13 bases left in between. DNA for the CDR3: TGTGCCAGCAGTGTCGGGGGAGTTGGCGGGGAGCTGTTTTTT. Translation: CASSVGGVGGELFF.